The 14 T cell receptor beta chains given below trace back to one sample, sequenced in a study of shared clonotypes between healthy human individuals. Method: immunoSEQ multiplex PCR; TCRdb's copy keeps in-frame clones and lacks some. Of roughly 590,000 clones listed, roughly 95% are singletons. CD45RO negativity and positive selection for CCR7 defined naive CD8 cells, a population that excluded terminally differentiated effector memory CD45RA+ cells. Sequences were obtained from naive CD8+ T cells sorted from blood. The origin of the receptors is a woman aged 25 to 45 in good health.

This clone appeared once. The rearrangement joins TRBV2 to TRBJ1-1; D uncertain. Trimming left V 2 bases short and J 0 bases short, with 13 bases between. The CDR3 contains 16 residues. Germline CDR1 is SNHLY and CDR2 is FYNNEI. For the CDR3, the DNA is TGTGCCAGCAGTGAAAGTGTGAGGGTCCTGAACACTGAAGCTTTCTTT. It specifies CASSESVRVLNTEAFF.

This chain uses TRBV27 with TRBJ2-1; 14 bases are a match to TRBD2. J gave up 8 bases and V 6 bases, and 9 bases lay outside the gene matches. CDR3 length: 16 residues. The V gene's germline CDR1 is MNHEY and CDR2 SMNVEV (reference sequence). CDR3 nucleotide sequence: TGTGCCAGCAGGCGACTAGCGGGAGGGCCTTTGGATGAGCAGTTCTTC. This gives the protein CASRRLAGGPLDEQFF.

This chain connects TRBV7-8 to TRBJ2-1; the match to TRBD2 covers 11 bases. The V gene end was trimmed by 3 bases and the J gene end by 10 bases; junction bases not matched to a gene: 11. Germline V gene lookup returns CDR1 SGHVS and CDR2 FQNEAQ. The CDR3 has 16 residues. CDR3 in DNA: TGTGCCAGCAGCTTCCTTAGCGGGAGGGACCCGGGGGAGCAGTTCTTC. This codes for CASSFLSGRDPGEQFF.

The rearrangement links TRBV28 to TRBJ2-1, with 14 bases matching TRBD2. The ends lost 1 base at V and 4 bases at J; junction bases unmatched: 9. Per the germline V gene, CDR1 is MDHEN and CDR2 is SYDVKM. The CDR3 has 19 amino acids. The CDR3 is CASSLSRTSGRSWYNEQFF. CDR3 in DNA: TGTGCCAGCAGTTTATCCCGGACTAGCGGGAGGTCTTGGTACAATGAGCAGTTCTTC.

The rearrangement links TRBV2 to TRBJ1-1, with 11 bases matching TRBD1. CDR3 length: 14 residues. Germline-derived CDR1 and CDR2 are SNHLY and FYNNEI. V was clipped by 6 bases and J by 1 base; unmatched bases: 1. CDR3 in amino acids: CASRDRGQNTEAFF. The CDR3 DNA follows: TGTGCCAGCAGGGACAGGGGGCAGAACACTGAAGCTTTCTTT.

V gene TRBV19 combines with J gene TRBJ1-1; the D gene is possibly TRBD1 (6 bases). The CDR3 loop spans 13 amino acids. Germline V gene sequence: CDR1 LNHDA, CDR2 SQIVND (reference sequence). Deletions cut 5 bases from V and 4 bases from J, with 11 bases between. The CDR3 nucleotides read TGTGCCAGTAGTGCCTTGGGGGCCACTGAAGCTTTCTTT. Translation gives CASSALGATEAFF.

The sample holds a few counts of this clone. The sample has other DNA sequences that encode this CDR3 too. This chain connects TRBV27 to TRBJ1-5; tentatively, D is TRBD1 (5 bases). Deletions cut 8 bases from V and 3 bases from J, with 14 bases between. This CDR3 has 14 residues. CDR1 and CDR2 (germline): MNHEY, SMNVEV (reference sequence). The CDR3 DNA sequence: TGTGCCAGCTCCTTGAGACAGCACAATCAGCCCCAGCATTTT. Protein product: CASSLRQHNQPQHF.

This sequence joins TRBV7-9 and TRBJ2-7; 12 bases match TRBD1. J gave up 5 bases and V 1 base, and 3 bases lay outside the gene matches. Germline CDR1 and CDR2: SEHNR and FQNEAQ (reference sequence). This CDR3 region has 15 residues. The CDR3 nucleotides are TGTGCCAGCAGCTTAGTCGGGACAGGGGGCAACGAGCAGTACTTC. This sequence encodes CASSLVGTGGNEQYF.

The DNA for the CDR3 is TGTGCCAGCAGTGAAGGCAGCGTAGCTCAGCTGAACACTGAAGCTTTCTTT. This codes for CASSEGSVAQLNTEAFF. The chain recombines TRBV2 with TRBJ1-1; D ambiguous. V gave up 1 base and J gave up 0 bases, with 15 bases separating them. There are 17 residues in the CDR3. Per the germline V gene, CDR1 is SNHLY and CDR2 is FYNNEI.

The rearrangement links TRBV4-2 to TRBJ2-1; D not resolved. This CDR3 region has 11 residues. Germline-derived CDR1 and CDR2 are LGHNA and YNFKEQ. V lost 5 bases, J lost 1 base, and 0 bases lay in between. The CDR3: CASSSYNEQFF. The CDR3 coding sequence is TGTGCCAGCAGCTCCTACAATGAGCAGTTCTTC.

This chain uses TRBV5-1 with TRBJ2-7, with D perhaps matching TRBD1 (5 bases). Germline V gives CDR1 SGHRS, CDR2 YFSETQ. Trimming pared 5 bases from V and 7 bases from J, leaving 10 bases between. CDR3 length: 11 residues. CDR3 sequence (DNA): TGCGCCAGCAGATCAGGGTATGAGCAGTACTTC. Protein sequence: CASRSGYEQYF.

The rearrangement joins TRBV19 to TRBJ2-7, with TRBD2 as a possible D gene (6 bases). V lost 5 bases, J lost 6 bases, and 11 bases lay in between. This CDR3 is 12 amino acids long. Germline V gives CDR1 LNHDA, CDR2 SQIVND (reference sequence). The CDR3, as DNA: TGTGCCAGTAGTCGGGGGAATGCCGAGCAGTACTTC. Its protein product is CASSRGNAEQYF.

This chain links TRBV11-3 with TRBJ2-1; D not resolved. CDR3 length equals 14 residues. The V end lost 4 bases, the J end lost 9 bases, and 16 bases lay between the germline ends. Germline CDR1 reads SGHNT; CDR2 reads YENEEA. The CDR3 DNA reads TGTGCCAGCAGCTCTCGGACCGTCCCGGGTGAGCAGTTCTTC. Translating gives CASSSRTVPGEQFF.

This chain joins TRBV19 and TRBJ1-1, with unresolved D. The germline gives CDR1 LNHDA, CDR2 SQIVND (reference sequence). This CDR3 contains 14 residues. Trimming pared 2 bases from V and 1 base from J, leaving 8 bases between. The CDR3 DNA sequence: TGTGCCAGTAGTATATTGGGCGCGAACACTGAAGCTTTCTTT. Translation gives CASSILGANTEAFF.